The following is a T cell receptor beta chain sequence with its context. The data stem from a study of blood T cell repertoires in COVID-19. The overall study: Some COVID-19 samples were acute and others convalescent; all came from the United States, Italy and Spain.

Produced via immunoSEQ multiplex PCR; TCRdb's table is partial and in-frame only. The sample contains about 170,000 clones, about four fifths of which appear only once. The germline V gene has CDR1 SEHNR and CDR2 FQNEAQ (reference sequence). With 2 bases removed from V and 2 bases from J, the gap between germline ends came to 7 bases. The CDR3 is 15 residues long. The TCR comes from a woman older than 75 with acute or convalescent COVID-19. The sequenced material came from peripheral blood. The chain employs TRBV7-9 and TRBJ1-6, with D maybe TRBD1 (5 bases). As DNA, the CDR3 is TGTGCCAGCAGCTTAACAGGAACCTATAATTCACCCCTCCACTTT. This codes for CASSLTGTYNSPLHF.